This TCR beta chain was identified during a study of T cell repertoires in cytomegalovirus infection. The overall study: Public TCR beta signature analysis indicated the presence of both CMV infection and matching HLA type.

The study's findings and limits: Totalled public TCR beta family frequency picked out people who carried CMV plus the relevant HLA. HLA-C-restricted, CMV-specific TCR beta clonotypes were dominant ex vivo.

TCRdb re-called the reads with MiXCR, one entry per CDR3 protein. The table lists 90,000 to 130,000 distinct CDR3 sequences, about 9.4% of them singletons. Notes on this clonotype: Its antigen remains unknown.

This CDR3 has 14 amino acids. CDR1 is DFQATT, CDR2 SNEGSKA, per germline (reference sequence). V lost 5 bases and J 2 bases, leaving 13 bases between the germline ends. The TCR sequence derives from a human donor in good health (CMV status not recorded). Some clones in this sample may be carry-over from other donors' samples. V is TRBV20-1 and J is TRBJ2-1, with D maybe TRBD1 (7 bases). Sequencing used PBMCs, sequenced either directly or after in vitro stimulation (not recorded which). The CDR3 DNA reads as TGCAGTGCTGTTGGAGGGGGCCCCTACAATGAGCAGTTCTTC. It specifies CSAVGGGPYNEQFF.